The rows below give T cell receptor beta chains drawn from one sample of a study of cytotoxic CD8 clonotypes in ibrutinib-treated CLL. Sequencing used immunoSEQ multiplex PCR; TCRdb keeps in-frame clones, though not all of them. Among some 19,000 clones listed, 81% were seen once. Material: PBMCs, obtained before ibrutinib treatment. These receptors all come from a human donor with chronic lymphocytic leukemia. Each CDR3 is given with its conserved first and last residue.

CDR3 length: 16; V gene: TRBV9; J gene: TRBJ2-3; CDR3 protein: CASSVVEAASGGDVYF
CDR3 length: 16; V gene: TRBV9; J gene: TRBJ1-6; CDR3 protein: CASSQMDRGANSPLHF
CDR3 length: 13; V gene: TRBV11-2; J gene: TRBJ2-5; CDR3 protein: CASSLGSGGTQYF
CDR3 length: 13; V gene: TRBV5-1; J gene: TRBJ2-2; CDR3 protein: CASSITGKWELFF
CDR3 length: 15; V gene: TRBV9; J gene: TRBJ2-7; CDR3 protein: CASSGGASGGHEQYF
CDR3 length: 16; V gene: TRBV25-1; J gene: TRBJ2-3; CDR3 protein: CASSAVGMFRGDTQYF
CDR3 length: 15; V gene: TRBV11-2; J gene: TRBJ2-7; CDR3 protein: CASSLAVTGGYEQYF
CDR3 length: 15; V gene: TRBV6-4; J gene: TRBJ2-7; CDR3 protein: CASTGREIFSYEQYF
CDR3 length: 13; V gene: TRBV21-1; J gene: TRBJ1-2; CDR3 protein: CASSRNVKSGYTF
CDR3 length: 18; V gene: TRBV5-1; J gene: TRBJ1-6; CDR3 protein: CASSLAPLQGNYNSPLHF
CDR3 length: 13; V gene: TRBV5-1; J gene: TRBJ1-1; CDR3 protein: CASSPGLGIEAFF
CDR3 length: 13; V gene: TRBV6-6; J gene: TRBJ2-1; CDR3 protein: CASGGGSYNEQFF
CDR3 length: 17; V gene: TRBV7-9; J gene: TRBJ1-2; CDR3 protein: CASSSTGTGGPTDGYTF
CDR3 length: 15; V gene: TRBV30; J gene: TRBJ1-1; CDR3 protein: CAWSRQGGSNTEAFF
CDR3 length: 14; V gene: TRBV18; J gene: TRBJ2-5; CDR3 protein: CASSPTPTGGTQYF
CDR3 length: 15; V gene: TRBV7-2; J gene: TRBJ2-7; CDR3 protein: CASSRGDVYSYEQYF
CDR3 length: 14; V gene: TRBV28; J gene: TRBJ1-5; CDR3 protein: CASSPGQFNQPQHF
CDR3 length: 15; V gene: TRBV21-1; J gene: TRBJ2-2; CDR3 protein: CASSDPGPEAGELFF
CDR3 length: 17; V gene: TRBV4-1; J gene: TRBJ2-1; CDR3 protein: CASSQDSVTGAYNEQFF
CDR3 length: 14; V gene: TRBV7-7; J gene: TRBJ2-5; CDR3 protein: CASSSTRGQETQYF
CDR3 length: 15; V gene: TRBV6-6; J gene: TRBJ1-3; CDR3 protein: CASSYSRDSGNTIYF
CDR3 length: 11; V gene: TRBV2; J gene: TRBJ2-7; CDR3 protein: CASSEYYEQYF
CDR3 length: 13; V gene: TRBV19; J gene: TRBJ1-5; CDR3 protein: CASHRDVNQPQHF
CDR3 length: 13; V gene: TRBV7-6; J gene: TRBJ2-7; CDR3 protein: CASSPDKLSQQYF
CDR3 length: 14; V gene: TRBV5-1; J gene: TRBJ1-1; CDR3 protein: CASSLEGRGRSAFF
CDR3 length: 13; V gene: TRBV29-1; J gene: TRBJ1-4; CDR3 protein: CSGRGQGGEKLFF
CDR3 length: 15; V gene: TRBV2; J gene: TRBJ1-2; CDR3 protein: CASSLYKRRGHGYTF
CDR3 length: 11; V gene: TRBV6-1; J gene: TRBJ2-5; CDR3 protein: CASSYGETQYF
CDR3 length: 15; V gene: TRBV5-5; J gene: TRBJ2-7; CDR3 protein: CASSRLGGPSYEQYF
CDR3 length: 13; V gene: TRBV4-3; J gene: TRBJ1-6; CDR3 protein: CASSQDGDSPLHF
CDR3 length: 16; V gene: TRBV9; J gene: TRBJ2-1; CDR3 protein: CASSVGGDSLYNEQFF
CDR3 length: 11; V gene: TRBV5-4; J gene: TRBJ1-1; CDR3 protein: CASSTVTEAFF
CDR3 length: 13; V gene: TRBV7-8; J gene: TRBJ1-1; CDR3 protein: CASSTEAVTEAFF
CDR3 length: 15; V gene: TRBV6-7; J gene: TRBJ1-1; CDR3 protein: CASSYAGGRYAEAFF
CDR3 length: 13; V gene: TRBV18; J gene: TRBJ1-2; CDR3 protein: CASSPQGTYGYTF
CDR3 length: 14; V gene: TRBV19; J gene: TRBJ1-4; CDR3 protein: CASSIAPYYEKLFF
CDR3 length: 15; V gene: TRBV5-1; J gene: TRBJ1-3; CDR3 protein: CASSLAGAQGNTIYF
CDR3 length: 12; V gene: TRBV10-2; J gene: TRBJ1-5; CDR3 protein: CASSESSRPQHF
CDR3 length: 12; V gene: TRBV18; J gene: TRBJ2-7; CDR3 protein: CASSDQTYEQYF
CDR3 length: 14; V gene: TRBV28; J gene: TRBJ1-1; CDR3 protein: CASTRDRGGTEAFF
CDR3 length: 13; V gene: TRBV7-6; J gene: TRBJ1-5; CDR3 protein: CASSLASNQPQHF
CDR3 length: 17; V gene: TRBV7-2; J gene: TRBJ2-1; CDR3 protein: CASSRGLAGGLNNEQFF
CDR3 length: 12; V gene: TRBV7-2; J gene: TRBJ2-3; CDR3 protein: CASSLVQLPQYF
CDR3 length: 14; V gene: TRBV9; J gene: TRBJ2-4; CDR3 protein: CASSAGIAKNIQYF
CDR3 length: 14; V gene: TRBV18; J gene: TRBJ1-1; CDR3 protein: CASSPSPGGTEAFF
CDR3 length: 15; V gene: TRBV6-5; J gene: TRBJ1-3; CDR3 protein: CASSLRDSSGNTIYF
CDR3 length: 14; V gene: TRBV7-2; J gene: TRBJ1-1; CDR3 protein: CASRFGQGVAEAFF
CDR3 length: 15; V gene: TRBV29-1; J gene: TRBJ2-5; CDR3 protein: CSVAVEHLFQETQYF
CDR3 length: 14; V gene: TRBV5-4; J gene: TRBJ2-5; CDR3 protein: CASSHRAGVETQYF
CDR3 length: 14; V gene: TRBV19; J gene: TRBJ1-5; CDR3 protein: CASSMTGSNQPQHF
CDR3 length: 15; V gene: TRBV4-2; J gene: TRBJ1-2; CDR3 protein: CASSQVGGFDYGYTF